Given below is one T cell receptor (beta chain) in context. This receptor's antigen is unknown. The CDR3 is cut off 3 residues early in the read; its end comes from the germline J gene. These data come from a study of T cells in women clearing cervical HPV infection (dated by TCRdb to the late 2010s). Turning to the overall study: Cases were approximately 25 women with histologically confirmed HPV16-related CIN3 or worse, including a couple of invasive cancers. The 20 to 25 controls were women who cleared a single incident HPV16 infection within 12 months without developing precancer or cancer. Blood from cases was drawn at the visit where the lesion was first identified, while blood from controls was drawn once the infection was no longer detected. Among cases, blood sampling occurred a median of about 150 days after lesion detection, with an interquartile range of roughly 90 to 200 days. Since HLA typing was available for only a few women, HLA type could not be ruled out as a confounder. The exploratory proof-of-principle case-control study was nested within the Guanacaste HPV Natural History Study in Costa Rica and compared TCR repertoires across cervical HPV16 outcomes. Cases were matched to controls by age within five years and by the year the sample was collected. Cases had a median age of about 34 years and controls had a median age of approximately 37, with no significant differences in baseline characteristics. In the parent cohort, some 10,000 women aged 18 or older were enrolled in Guanacaste, Costa Rica, during 1993 to 1994 and were followed for more than 6 years. Five blinded duplicates per group were added as quality controls, giving 60 or so samples: approximately 50 participants and around ten replicates. What the work shows at the level of the full study, not this receptor alone: Because of the cross-sectional design, the study could not determine whether the associations came before infection or resulted from infection, and neither effector/memory subsets nor HPV-specific T cells were isolated. CIN3+ cases had significantly higher TCR repertoire richness than controls across sequencing depths, but evenness did not differ between the groups. Because the number of T cells per sample was unknown, the richness differences could reflect varying T-cell content rather than repertoire biology. Lower TRBV6-7 relative abundance was observed in cases than in controls (roughly 0.12% versus 0.15%; Bonferroni P = 0.0008). Random forest classifiers combining richness and V gene abundances distinguished cases from controls with an estimated AUC of just under 0.85.

The germline ends are 18 bases apart after V is trimmed by 6 bases and J by 4 bases. The CDR3 contains 15 residues, cysteine and phenylalanine counted. Of the CDR3's DNA, 36 bases were read; they are in frame from base 1. The CDR1 and CDR2 encoded by the germline V gene (reference sequence) are LNHDA and SQIVND. Every participant had a single incident cervical HPV16 infection, and prevalent HPV16 infections were excluded. Cervical HPV DNA was detected with MY09/MY11 PCR, and genotyping was done by dot-blot hybridization. Fifteen mL of heparinized blood were centrifuged, and the buffy coat was aliquoted, frozen at -30°C, then stored at -80°C. Genomic DNA was extracted from buffy coat specimens using QIAGEN kits. The immunoSEQ assay used multiplex PCR to amplify TCR beta CDR3 regions from an average of roughly 1,200 ng of genomic DNA per sample. The assay corrected primer bias using a complete synthetic TCR repertoire to establish an amplification baseline. Amplicons were sequenced on the Illumina platform. The authors' pipeline ran thus. Error correction of the sequences involved clustering with frequency ratios plus a modified nearest-neighbor algorithm, after which the sequences were analyzed in the immunoSEQ Analyzer using IMGT gene definitions. TCR richness and evenness were averaged over 20 rarefaction repeats at each rarefaction depth, excluding samples with fewer sequences than the depth. V, D and J gene relative abundances were compared between groups with Wilcoxon rank sum tests, applying FDR correction. An intraclass correlation of 95% to 97% for TCR richness and an average of around 80% across about 66 gene segments were obtained from the blinded duplicates. Imported from immuneACCESS, the table was reduced by TCRdb to in-frame sequences with V and J called. These copies leave out some clones; in studies compared against another copy, an unresolved V gene accounts for under half, and the cause of the remainder is not known. D and trimming come from the DNA, and the V and J calls and clone size come from that table. The table for this sample lists some 20,000 clones. Together, the top ten hold about 5% of the sample.

The sequence was obtained from a woman aged 18 to 75 with a cervical HPV16 infection that either progressed to CIN3+ or cleared (not recorded which). The chain uses TRBV19 and TRBJ1-1, with TRBD1 perhaps the D gene, on 6 matching bases. Source material: blood buffy coat. CDR3 DNA, as far as it was read: TGTGCCAGTAGATCCGGACAGACGATTATCACTGAA. This yields the protein CASRSGQTIITE. The CDR3 reads in full as CASRSGQTIITEAFF.